This entry lists 7 T cell receptor beta chains sequenced from one sample in a study of patients and donors after allogeneic stem cell transplantation. TCRdb re-called the RT-PCR reads through MiXCR, storing one row per CDR3 protein. Found here are approximately 430,000 distinct CDR3 sequences, 15% to 20% of them singletons; the top ten hold around 7.9%. The sequenced material came from blood, either unsorted or a sorted T cell fraction (not recorded which). Receptors were obtained from a human donor who was either an allogeneic HSCT recipient or a stem cell or donor lymphocyte infusion donor (not recorded which). It is not recorded whose cells these are; they may come from a transplant donor.

V gene TRBV5-1 combines with J gene TRBJ2-7; D is perhaps TRBD1 (5 bases). This CDR3 contains 11 residues. The V and J ends lost 4 bases and 7 bases respectively, with 9 bases between them. Germline values: CDR1 SGHRS, CDR2 YFSETQ. For the CDR3, the DNA is TGCGCCAGCAGCCAGGCAGGGGAGCAGTACTTC. Translated, it gives CASSQAGEQYF.

The genes are TRBV20-1 and TRBJ1-1; possible D gene TRBD1, 6 bases. The CDR3 sequence is 15 residues long. Germline V CDR1 and CDR2: DFQATT, SNEGSKA (reference sequence). V lost 3 bases and J lost 4, with 18 bases in between. The CDR3 DNA reads as TGCAGTGCTAGTGCTACACAGGGCCCAGGCACTGAAGCTTTCTTT. It specifies CSASATQGPGTEAFF.

This clonotype was found a few times. The gene calls are TRBV6-4 and TRBJ2-1; TRBD2 agrees at 9 bases. Losses at the gene ends were 0 bases for V and 2 bases for J; bases not matched to a gene: 5. Germline assignment: CDR1 MRHNA and CDR2 SNTAGT. The CDR3 covers 17 residues. In DNA, the CDR3 is TGTGCCAGCAGTGACTCTGGCGGGAGGGCCCCCTACAATGAGCAGTTCTTC. It codes for CASSDSGGRAPYNEQFF.

The chain couples TRBV30 to TRBJ2-3; TRBD2 is a possible D gene (5 bases). The ends were cut back, 4 bases at V and 0 bases at J, with 11 bases in the middle. Per germline, CDR1 GTSNPN and CDR2 SVGIG (reference sequence). The CDR3 spans 14 residues. The CDR3 DNA is TGTGCCTGGACGGGGATCTCTAGCACAGATACGCAGTATTTT. Protein: CAWTGISSTDTQYF.

A few counts support this clonotype. The chain joins TRBV2 to TRBJ2-3; 12 bases line up with TRBD2. V shed 6 bases and J 0 bases; nucleotides not matched to a gene: 7. The CDR3 spans 17 residues. The germline gives CDR1 SNHLY, CDR2 FYNNEI. The CDR3 nucleotides are TGTGCCAGCAGCGTCACGACTAGCGGGGGAAGCACAGATACGCAGTATTTT. Amino acids: CASSVTTSGGSTDTQYF.

CDR3 amino acids: CASSQAAGGPGNEQFF. The CDR3 coding sequence is TGTGCCAGCAGCCAAGCCGCGGGAGGACCTGGCAATGAGCAGTTCTTC. This chain links TRBV3-1 with TRBJ2-1, with 8 bases identical to TRBD2. Trimming took 1 base from V and 6 from J; bases not matched to a gene: 8. In germline, CDR1 is LGHDT, CDR2 YNNKEL (reference sequence). This CDR3 region has 16 residues.

This clonotype showed up just a few times. The chain uses TRBV7-2 and TRBJ1-2, with 8 bases matching TRBD1. The CDR3 loop spans 15 amino acids. Trimming cost V 6 bases and J 8 bases; bases outside gene matches: 14. In germline, CDR1 is SGHTA, CDR2 FQGNSA. The CDR3 region is CASRKRTGLREGYTF. In DNA form, the CDR3 reads TGTGCCAGCAGAAAACGGACAGGGTTAAGGGAAGGCTACACCTTC.